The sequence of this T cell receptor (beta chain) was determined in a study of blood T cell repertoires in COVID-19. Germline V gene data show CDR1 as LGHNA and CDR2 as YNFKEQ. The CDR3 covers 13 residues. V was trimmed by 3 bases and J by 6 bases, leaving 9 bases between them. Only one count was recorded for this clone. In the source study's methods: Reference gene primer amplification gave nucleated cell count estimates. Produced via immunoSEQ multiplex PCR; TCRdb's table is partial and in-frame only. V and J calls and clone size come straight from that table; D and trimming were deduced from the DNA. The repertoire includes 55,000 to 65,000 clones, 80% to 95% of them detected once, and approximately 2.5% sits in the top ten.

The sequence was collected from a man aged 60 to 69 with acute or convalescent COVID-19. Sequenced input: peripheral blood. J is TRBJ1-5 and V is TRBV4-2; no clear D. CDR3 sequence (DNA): TGTGCCAGCAGCCACTCTACGGGTCAGCCCCAGCATTTT. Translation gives CASSHSTGQPQHF.